This T cell receptor beta chain was sequenced during a study of T cells in Graves' hyperthyroidism and ophthalmopathy. Findings and limits, study-wide: Most thyroid-expanded clonotypes above 0.001 were also found in blood. Onset of ophthalmopathy came a median around 7.1 months after the model predicted it.

Concerning this clonotype itself: Its target is not known.

Uncontrolled infection, other autoimmune disease, pregnancy or lactation disqualified patients from enrolment. TCR beta CDR3 region amplification was performed from RNA transcripts. An initial round of RT-PCR targeting the TCR CDR3 relied on the HTBI primer set. TCRdb passed the multiplex PCR reads through MiXCR, listing each CDR3 protein once. The table has a few hundred thousand distinct CDR3 sequences, around 15% seen once; the top ten hold roughly 19%. This TCR was sampled from a woman aged 55-69 years with Graves' ophthalmopathy. The sample taken for sequencing was blood.

CDR3 sequence (DNA): TGCGCCAGCAGTCGGGCGGGGGGCGCGGGGGGGACTGAAGCTTTCTTT. Translation: CASSRAGGAGGTEAFF. This rearrangement joins TRBV5-1 to TRBJ1-1; tentative D call: TRBD1 (6 bases). The CDR3 sequence is 16 residues long. V was clipped by 5 bases and J by 5 bases, with 22 bases between them. Looked up from germline, CDR1 is SGHRS and CDR2 is YFSETQ.